This T cell receptor (beta chain) was sequenced during a study of blood T cell repertoires in COVID-19. Study context: COVID-19 samples, acute and convalescent, were from the United States, Italy and Spain.

Original processing notes: Estimation of nucleated cell counts was performed using reference gene primer amplification. Produced via immunoSEQ multiplex PCR; TCRdb's table is partial and in-frame only. That table furnishes V, J and clone size, whereas the DNA furnished D and trimming. There are hundreds of thousands of clones in the sample; roughly 76% occur only once, and 7.5% lies in the top ten. The CDR3 has 20 residues. V lost 0 bases, J lost 1 base, and 17 bases stayed unmatched. CDR1 is MGHRA, CDR2 YSYEKL, per germline. This clone was detected once. The receptor was isolated from a woman of 80 years or more with COVID-19, enrolled during active disease. V is TRBV4-1 and J is TRBJ1-1; 7 nucleotides agree with TRBD1. The specimen was peripheral blood. In nucleotides, the CDR3 is TGCGCCAGCAGCCAAGATCAAGGGACAGCGGCGGGCAGCAGGAACACTGAAGCTTTCTTT. Translation: CASSQDQGTAAGSRNTEAFF.